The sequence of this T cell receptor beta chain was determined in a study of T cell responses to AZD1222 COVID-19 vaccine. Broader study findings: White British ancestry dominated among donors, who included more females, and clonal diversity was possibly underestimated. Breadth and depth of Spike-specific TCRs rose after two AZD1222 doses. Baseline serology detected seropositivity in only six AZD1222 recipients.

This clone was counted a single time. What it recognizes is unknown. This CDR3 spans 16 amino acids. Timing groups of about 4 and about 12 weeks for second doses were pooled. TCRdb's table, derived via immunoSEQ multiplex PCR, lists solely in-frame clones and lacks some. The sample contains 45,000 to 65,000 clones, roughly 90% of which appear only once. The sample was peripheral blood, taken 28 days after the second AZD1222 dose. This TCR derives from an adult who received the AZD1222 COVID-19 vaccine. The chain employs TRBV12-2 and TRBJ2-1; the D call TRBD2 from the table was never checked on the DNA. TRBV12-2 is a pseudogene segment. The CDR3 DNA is TGTGCAAGTCGGCTGGGCGGGAGGAGCTCCTACAATGAGCAGTTCTTC. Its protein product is CASRLGGRSSYNEQFF.